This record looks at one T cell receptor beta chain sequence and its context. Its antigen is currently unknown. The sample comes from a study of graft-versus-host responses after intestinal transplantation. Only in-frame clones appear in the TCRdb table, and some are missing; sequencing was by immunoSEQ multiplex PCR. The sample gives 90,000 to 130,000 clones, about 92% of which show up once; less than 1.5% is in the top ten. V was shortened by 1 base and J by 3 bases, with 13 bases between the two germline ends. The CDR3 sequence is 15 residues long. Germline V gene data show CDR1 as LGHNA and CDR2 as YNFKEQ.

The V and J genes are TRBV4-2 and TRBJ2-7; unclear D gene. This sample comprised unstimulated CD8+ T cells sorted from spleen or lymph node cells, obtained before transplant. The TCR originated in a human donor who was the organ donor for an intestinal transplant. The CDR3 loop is CASSQGRAPNYEQYF. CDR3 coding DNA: TGTGCCAGCAGCCAAGGCCGAGCCCCAAACTACGAGCAGTACTTC.